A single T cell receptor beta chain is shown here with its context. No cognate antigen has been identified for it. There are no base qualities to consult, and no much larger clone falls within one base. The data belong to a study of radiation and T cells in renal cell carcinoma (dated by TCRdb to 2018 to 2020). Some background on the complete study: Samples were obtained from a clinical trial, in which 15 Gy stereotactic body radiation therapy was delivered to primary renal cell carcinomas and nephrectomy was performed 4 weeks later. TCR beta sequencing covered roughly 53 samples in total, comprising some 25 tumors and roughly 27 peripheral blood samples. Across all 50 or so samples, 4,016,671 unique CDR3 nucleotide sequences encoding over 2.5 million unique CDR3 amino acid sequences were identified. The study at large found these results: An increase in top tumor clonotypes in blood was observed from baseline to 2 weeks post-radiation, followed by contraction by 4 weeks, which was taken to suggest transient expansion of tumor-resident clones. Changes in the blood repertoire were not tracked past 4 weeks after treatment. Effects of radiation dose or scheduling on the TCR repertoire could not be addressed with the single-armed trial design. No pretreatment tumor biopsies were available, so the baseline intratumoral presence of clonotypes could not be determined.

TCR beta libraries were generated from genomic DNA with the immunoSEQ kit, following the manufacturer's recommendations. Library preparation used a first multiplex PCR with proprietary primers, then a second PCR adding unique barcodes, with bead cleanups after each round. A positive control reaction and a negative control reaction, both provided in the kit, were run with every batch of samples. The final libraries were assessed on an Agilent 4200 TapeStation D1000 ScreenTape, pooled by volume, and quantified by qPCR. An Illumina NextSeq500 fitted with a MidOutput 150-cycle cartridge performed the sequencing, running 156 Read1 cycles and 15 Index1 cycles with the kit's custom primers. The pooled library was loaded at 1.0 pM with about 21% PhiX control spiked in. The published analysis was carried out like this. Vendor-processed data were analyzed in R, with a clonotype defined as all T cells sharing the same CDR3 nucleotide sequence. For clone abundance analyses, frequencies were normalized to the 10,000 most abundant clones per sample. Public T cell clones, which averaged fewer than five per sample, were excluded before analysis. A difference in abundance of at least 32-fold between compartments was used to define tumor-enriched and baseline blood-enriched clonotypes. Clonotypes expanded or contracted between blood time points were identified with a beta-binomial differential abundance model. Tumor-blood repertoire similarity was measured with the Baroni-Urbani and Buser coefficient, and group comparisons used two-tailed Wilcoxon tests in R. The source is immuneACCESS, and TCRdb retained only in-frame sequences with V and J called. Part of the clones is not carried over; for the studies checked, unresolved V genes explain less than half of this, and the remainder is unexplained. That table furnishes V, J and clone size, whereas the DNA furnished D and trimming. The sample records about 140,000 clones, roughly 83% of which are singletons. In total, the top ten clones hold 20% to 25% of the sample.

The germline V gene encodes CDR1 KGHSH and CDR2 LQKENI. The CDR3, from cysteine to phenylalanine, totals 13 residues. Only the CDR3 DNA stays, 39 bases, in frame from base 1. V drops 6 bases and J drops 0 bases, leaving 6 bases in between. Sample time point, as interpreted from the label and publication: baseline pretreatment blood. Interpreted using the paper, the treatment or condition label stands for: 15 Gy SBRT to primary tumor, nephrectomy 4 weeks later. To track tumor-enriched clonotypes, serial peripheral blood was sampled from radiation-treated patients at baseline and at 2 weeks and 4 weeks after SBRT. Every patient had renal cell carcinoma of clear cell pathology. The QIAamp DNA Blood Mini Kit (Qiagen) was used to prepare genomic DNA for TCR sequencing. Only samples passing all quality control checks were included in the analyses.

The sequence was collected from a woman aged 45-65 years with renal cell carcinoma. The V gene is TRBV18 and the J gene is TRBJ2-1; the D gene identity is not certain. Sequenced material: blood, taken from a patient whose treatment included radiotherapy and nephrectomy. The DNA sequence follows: TGTGCCAGCTCCCGTAGCTCCTACAATGAGCAGTTCTTC. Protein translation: CASSRSSYNEQFF.